This T cell receptor (beta chain) appears in the sequencing data of a study of Ad26.COV2.S vaccination and SARS-CoV-2 variants. Study context: The donor belonged to the COV1001 Ad26.COV2.S trial arm.

Described treatment: approximately 18 received Ad26.COV2.S at low or high dose, single or two shots; 5 received placebo; per-sample allocation not given. The samples date from day 63 after the first vaccine or placebo injection. The repertoire was sequenced with immunoSEQ multiplex PCR; TCRdb's copy has only in-frame clones and lacks some. The repertoire holds hundreds of thousands of clones, around 90% seen once, with approximately 5.9% in the top ten. CDR3 length: 13 residues. V lost 4 bases and J 11 bases, leaving 18 bases between the germline ends. Per germline, CDR1 SGHTS and CDR2 YDEGEE. The chain links TRBV5-8 to TRBJ1-1; D perhaps matches TRBD1 (5 bases). The source of this sequence is a person aged 18-60 years who received the Ad26.COV2.S COVID-19 vaccine or a placebo. The sequenced sample was peripheral blood, obtained in a trial of Ad26.COV2.S vaccine versus placebo. CDR3 nucleotide sequence: TGTGCCAGCAGCCCCACCCCCGGGAGACAGGCTTTCTTT. It yields the protein CASSPTPGRQAFF.